This TCR beta chain was retrieved from a study of CD8+ T cells in alopecia areata. Study-level background: Those patients who were treated received oral tofacitinib, which was given at 5 to 10 mg twice daily for moderate-to-severe alopecia areata.

As for treatment: oral pan-JAK inhibitor, 5-10 mg twice daily. Individuals with alopecia areata gave both lesional scalp punch biopsies and peripheral blood for collection. RNA extraction was followed by reverse transcription into cDNA, which acted as the sequencing template. TCRdb's copy holds only in-frame clones and misses some; the assay was immunoSEQ multiplex PCR. The sample records fewer than 200,000 clones, less than 75% being singletons. The clonotype originates from a human donor with alopecia areata. The sequences come from CD4+ T cells sorted from blood, collected at approximately week 56, from a patient treated with tofacitinib.

CDR3 sequence reads: CSVEISGTGPYEQYF. CDR3 sequence (DNA): TGCAGCGTTGAAATCTCCGGGACAGGTCCCTACGAGCAGTACTTC. The rearrangement links TRBV29-1 to TRBJ2-7; 8 bases are shared with TRBD1. Germline loops: CDR1 SQVTM, CDR2 ANQGSEA. This CDR3 spans 15 amino acids. The V and J ends lost 2 bases and 2 bases, in that order; junction bases with no gene match: 8.